This is a list of T cell receptor beta chains from one sample in a study of OX40 agonist ivuxolimab in advanced cancers. TCRdb's table, derived via immunoSEQ multiplex PCR, lists solely in-frame clones and lacks some. This table holds 70,000 to 75,000 clones, 65% to 90% found once. Specimen: CD4+ or CD8+ T cells sorted from blood, collected in a trial of the OX40 agonist ivuxolimab. The receptors come from an adult with an advanced solid tumor such as melanoma, head and neck, liver or kidney cancer. CDR3s include the opening cysteine and the closing phenylalanine or tryptophan. The D gene is left open where the match is weak. For some rows the clone size is stated as once, few or many, or as a class when expanded; others skip it.

cdr3_length | d_call | j_call | v_call | clone_size | cdr3_aa | cdr3_nt
12 | NA | TRBJ1-2 | TRBV28 | NA | CASSWGTYGYTF | TGTGCCAGCAGTTGGGGGACCTATGGCTACACCTTC
16 | NA | TRBJ2-3 | TRBV19 | NA | CASSAKGVGNTDTQYF | TGTGCCAGTAGTGCCAAGGGGGTTGGAAACACAGATACGCAGTATTTT
16 | TRBD2 | TRBJ2-5 | TRBV7-2 | NA | CASSIVMWGREETQYF | TGTGCCAGCAGCATTGTCATGTGGGGGAGGGAAGAGACCCAGTACTTC
14 | NA | TRBJ2-1 | TRBV6-6 | NA | CASSYSALAGEQFF | TGTGCCAGCAGTTACTCCGCACTGGCCGGTGAGCAGTTCTTC
16 | TRBD1 | TRBJ2-3 | TRBV7-2 | NA | CASSLGDRDLTDTQYF | TGTGCCAGCAGCTTAGGAGACAGGGACCTCACAGATACGCAGTATTTT
15 | NA | TRBJ1-1 | TRBV7-2 | NA | CASSLGIGLNTEAFF | TGTGCCAGCAGCTTAGGGATTGGCCTGAACACTGAAGCTTTCTTT
18 | NA | TRBJ2-7 | TRBV12-1 | once | CASSFDVSGQGGVYEQYF | TGTGCCAGCAGCTTTGATGTTAGCGGGCAGGGAGGAGTCTACGAGCAGTACTTC
14 | TRBD1 | TRBJ1-5 | TRBV30 | NA | CAWSKRQGNQPQHF | TGTGCCTGGAGTAAAAGACAGGGGAATCAGCCCCAGCATTTT
13 | NA | TRBJ2-3 | TRBV30 | few | CAWSVRERDTQYF | TGTGCCTGGAGTGTACGGGAAAGAGATACGCAGTATTTT
13 | NA | TRBJ1-6 | TRBV6-5 | NA | CASKGQENSPLHF | TGTGCCAGCAAGGGGCAGGAGAATTCACCCCTCCACTTT
18 | NA | TRBJ2-4 | TRBV7-9 | once | CASSLGGPTGIAKNIQYF | TGTGCCAGCAGCTTAGGGGGGCCTACAGGGATAGCCAAAAACATTCAGTACTTC
15 | TRBD2 | TRBJ2-3 | TRBV14 | NA | CASSQLAGSTDTQYF | TGTGCCAGCAGCCAACTAGCGGGGAGCACAGATACGCAGTATTTT
16 | TRBD1 | TRBJ1-2 | TRBV19 | once | CASSLLGQGSNYGYTF | TGTGCCAGTAGTTTACTGGGACAGGGTTCTAACTATGGCTACACCTTC
16 | TRBD2 | TRBJ2-2 | TRBV5-1 | few | CASIPGAGGPLGELFF | TGCGCCAGCATCCCTGGAGCGGGAGGGCCCCTCGGGGAGCTGTTTTTT
13 | TRBD1 | TRBJ1-5 | TRBV27 | NA | CASSDRESQPQHF | TGTGCCAGCTCGGACAGGGAGAGTCAGCCCCAGCATTTT
14 | TRBD2 | TRBJ2-7 | TRBV6-1 | NA | CASRLGLAIDEQYF | TGTGCCAGCAGACTGGGACTAGCGATCGACGAGCAGTACTTC
12 | NA | TRBJ1-1 | TRBV2 | once | CASSPQGSAAFF | TGTGCCAGCAGTCCTCAGGGGTCGGCAGCTTTCTTT
14 | TRBD1 | TRBJ2-3 | TRBV2 | NA | CASSAGQGPNTQYF | TGTGCCAGCAGTGCTGGACAGGGGCCAAATACGCAGTATTTT
15 | TRBD2 | TRBJ2-2 | TRBV7-2 | NA | CASSLDGLAAGELFF | TGTGCCAGCAGCTTAGATGGTCTAGCGGCCGGGGAGCTGTTTTTT
14 | TRBD1 | TRBJ2-7 | TRBV7-2 | few | CASSPRQGAYEQYF | TGTGCCAGCAGCCCTAGACAGGGGGCCTACGAGCAGTACTTC
16 | NA | TRBJ1-4 | TRBV4-3 | once | CASSHGPGQNNEKLFF | TGCGCCAGCAGCCATGGGCCGGGACAAAATAATGAAAAACTGTTTTTT
14 | NA | TRBJ1-2 | TRBV5-4 | few | CASSLGLRDYGYTF | TGTGCCAGCAGCTTGGGACTACGCGACTATGGCTACACCTTC
17 | TRBD2 | TRBJ2-1 | TRBV6-4 | NA | CASSPGTSGGRYNEQFF | TGTGCCAGCAGTCCCGGGACTAGCGGGGGCCGTTACAATGAGCAGTTCTTC
14 | NA | TRBJ2-2 | TRBV6-5 | NA | CASSSGFGTGELFF | TGTGCCAGCAGTTCCGGTTTCGGGACCGGGGAGCTGTTTTTT
17 | NA | TRBJ2-1 | TRBV10-3 | few | CAISESLSGGRRNEQFF | TGTGCCATCAGTGAGTCCCTCTCCGGGGGGCGCCGCAATGAGCAGTTCTTC
12 | NA | TRBJ1-1 | TRBV18 | NA | CASSPGLTEAFF | TGTGCCAGCTCCCCCGGGCTCACTGAAGCTTTCTTT
17 | NA | TRBJ2-7 | TRBV7-9 | NA | CASARVRRSGDPYEQYF | TGTGCCAGCGCCAGGGTAAGGAGGTCAGGGGATCCCTACGAGCAGTACTTC